This T cell receptor (beta chain) was retrieved from a study of graft-versus-host responses after intestinal transplantation. General study results and limits: Across patients carrying graft-donor T cell macrochimerism, allografts held high graft-versus-host to host-versus-graft clonal ratios.

Sequenced by immunoSEQ multiplex PCR; TCRdb stores in-frame clones only, minus some. The sample gives more than 95,000 clones, roughly 87% of which show up once; about 0.9% is in the top ten. Trimming took 1 base from V and 1 from J, leaving 8 bases between them. Germline CDR1 SGHTA, CDR2 FQGNSA. The CDR3 has 14 amino acids. In the case of this clone: What it binds is unknown.

The chain employs TRBV7-2 and TRBJ2-7; D is unresolved. The source is a human donor who received an intestinal transplant. The sequencing used unstimulated CD4+ T cells sorted from spleen or lymph node cells, collected before intestinal transplant. CDR3 sequence (DNA): TGTGCCAGCAGCTTAGACCCCAGTTCCTACGAGCAGTACTTC. As protein: CASSLDPSSYEQYF.